The next 17 T cell receptor beta chains were all read from a single sample in a study of T cell responses to AZD1222 COVID-19 vaccine. This table comes from immunoSEQ multiplex PCR, and its TCRdb copy is limited to in-frame clones, with some not included. The sample has around 130,000 clones, under 95% seen once; the top ten hold approximately 3.3%. Material: peripheral blood, obtained on day 0 of AZD1222 vaccination. These receptors were obtained from an adult in good health.

The genes are TRBV24-1 and TRBJ2-2; 12 bases map to TRBD1. V lost 4 bases, J lost 7 bases, and 6 bases stayed unmatched. The CDR3 has 16 amino acids. The germline gives CDR1 KGHDR, CDR2 SFDVKD. In nucleotides, the CDR3 is TGTGCCACCAGTGACTGGGGGACAGGGGGCGGCGGGGAGCTGTTTTTT. Protein product: CATSDWGTGGGGELFF.

The V and J genes are TRBV5-8 and TRBJ1-3, with 7 bases that match TRBD1. With 3 bases clipped from V and 16 bases from J, the junction kept 1 base outside the gene matches. Germline CDR1 reads SGHTS; CDR2 reads YDEGEE. This CDR3 has 9 amino acids. The CDR3, as DNA: TGTGCCAGCAGCTGGACAGGCTATTTT. This translates into CASSWTGYF.

This clone was found once. This chain links TRBV19 with TRBJ2-5, with 10 bases identical to TRBD1. Trimming removed 5 bases from V and 2 bases from J; junction bases left unmatched: 8. CDR1 and CDR2 (germline): LNHDA, SQIVND (reference sequence). The CDR3 consists of 16 residues. The CDR3 reads CASSGPRDRGQETQYF. CDR3 DNA sequence: TGTGCCAGTAGTGGGCCGCGGGACAGGGGACAAGAGACCCAGTACTTC.

This clone is a singleton in its sample. The V and J genes are TRBV28 and TRBJ2-1, with 9 bases fitting TRBD1. Germline CDR1 and CDR2: MDHEN and SYDVKM. Germline trimming cut 4 bases from V and 11 bases from J; bases unmatched to any gene: 12. The CDR3 sequence is 15 residues long. CDR3 DNA: TGTGCCAGCAGTTCCCGGGACAGGGAACTAAGAAAGCAGTTCTTC. Translated: CASSSRDRELRKQFF.

This clone was seen only once. It is unclear where the CDR3 begins or ends on the DNA, so no DNA is shown, and the CDR3 is as TCRdb lists it. V is TRBV24-1 and J is TRBJ2-1; TRBD1 is the table's D call, not checked against the DNA. Germline V gene lookup returns CDR1 KGHDR and CDR2 SFDVKD. Ends included, the CDR3 has 18 residues. This CDR3 reads CATSSAWVSSSSGQGQFF.

The chain combines TRBV4-1 with TRBJ2-3; maybe TRBD2 (7 bases). V lost 0 bases, J lost 9 bases, and 16 bases lay in between. The germline V gene has CDR1 MGHRA and CDR2 YSYEKL. CDR3 length: 15 amino acids. The CDR3: CASSQDGAGAITQYF. CDR3 in DNA: TGCGCCAGCAGCCAAGATGGTGCGGGGGCGATCACGCAGTATTTT.

The rearrangement joins TRBV27 to TRBJ1-4; TRBD1 is a possible D gene (6 bases). V gave up 5 bases and J gave up 8 bases, with 18 bases separating them. The CDR3 length is 15 residues. Germline-derived CDR1 and CDR2 are MNHEY and SMNVEV (reference sequence). The CDR3 region has the DNA TGTGCCAGCAGTCCCTCGGGACATCTGAGGGAAAAACTGTTTTTT. It translates to CASSPSGHLREKLFF.

The V call is TRBV9, the J call TRBJ2-1, with TRBD2 identical over 12 bases. This CDR3 has 15 residues. V lost 4 bases, J lost 5 bases, and 4 bases stayed unmatched. The germline CDR1 and CDR2 sequences are SGDLS and YYNGEE. The CDR3 nucleotides read TGTGCCAGCAGCCCGACTAGCGGGAGAAACAATGAGCAGTTCTTC. Protein sequence: CASSPTSGRNNEQFF.

This sequence joins TRBV5-5 and TRBJ1-4, with no clear D. The CDR3 is 15 amino acids. The V end lost 3 bases, the J end lost 5 bases, and 14 bases lay between the germline ends. Germline V lookup: CDR1 SGHKS, CDR2 YYEKEE (reference sequence). CDR3: CASSYLPGENEKLFF. In DNA, the CDR3 is TGTGCCAGCAGCTACCTGCCGGGAGAAAATGAAAAACTGTTTTTT.

The gene calls are TRBV29-1 and TRBJ1-1, with D possibly matching TRBD1 (6 bases). There are 14 residues in the CDR3. Deletions cut 6 bases from V and 3 bases from J, with 17 bases between. Looked up from germline, CDR1 is SQVTM and CDR2 is ANQGSEA. The CDR3 DNA is TGCAGCGTACAGGGTGTGCTTGGGGACACTGAAGCTTTCTTT. Amino acids: CSVQGVLGDTEAFF.

The genes are TRBV10-2 and TRBJ2-3; 8 positions match TRBD2. The V gene's germline CDR1 is WSHSY and CDR2 SAAADI. V lost 4 bases to trimming and J lost 6 bases; unmatched junction nucleotides: 9. This CDR3 contains 15 residues. The DNA of the CDR3 is TGCGCCAGCAGTGGGTCGAGCGGGAGCGAGGATACGCAGTATTTT. It encodes CASSGSSGSEDTQYF.

The V call is TRBV10-3, the J call TRBJ1-2; 7 nucleotides agree with TRBD1. V lost 4 bases to trimming and J lost 3 bases; unmatched junction nucleotides: 5. CDR1 is ENHRY and CDR2 is SYGVKD in the germline V gene. CDR3 size: 14 residues. CDR3: CAISGRQGHYGYTF. The CDR3 coding sequence is TGTGCCATCAGTGGCCGACAGGGCCACTATGGCTACACCTTC.

The chain is built from TRBV6-5 and TRBJ1-2; D call uncertain. This CDR3 has 15 residues. Germline values: CDR1 MNHEY, CDR2 SVGAGI. The germline V and J ends were trimmed by 6 bases and 1 base, with 15 bases remaining between them. The DNA for the CDR3 is TGTGCCAGCAGGCTAGGGAGTTCGGTTAACTATGGCTACACCTTC. Protein: CASRLGSSVNYGYTF.

V is TRBV3-1 (or the pseudogene TRBV3-2) and J is TRBJ2-7; D is ambiguous. The CDR3 contains 13 residues. Deletions cut 4 bases from V and 5 bases from J, with 12 bases between. Germline CDR1 LGHDT, CDR2 YNNKEL (reference sequence). The DNA of the CDR3 is TGTGCCAGCAGCCGGAACACGTACCACGAGCAGTACTTC. It encodes CASSRNTYHEQYF.

This chain connects TRBV19 to TRBJ2-3, with D perhaps matching TRBD2 (6 bases). This CDR3 is built from 15 residues. Deletions cut 7 bases from V and 0 bases from J, with 14 bases between. The V gene's germline CDR1 is LNHDA and CDR2 SQIVND (reference sequence). This CDR3 reads CASNQAGRSTDTQYF. CDR3 DNA sequence: TGTGCCAGTAATCAAGCGGGTAGGAGCACAGATACGCAGTATTTT.

The sample holds one count of this clone. The J gene is TRBJ1-2, the V gene TRBV5-1, with D uncertain. Germline lookup yields CDR1 SGHRS and CDR2 YFSETQ. This CDR3 has 13 residues. Between the trimmed V and J ends, which lost 1 base and 10 bases, there was a span of 14 bases. CDR3 amino acids: CASSLYSDDHYTF. In DNA, the CDR3 is TGCGCCAGCAGCTTGTACTCCGACGACCACTACACCTTC. Full variable domain (rest looked up from reference TRBV5-1 and TRBJ1-2): KAGVTQTPRYLIKTRGQQVTLSCSPISGHRSVSWYQQTPGQGLQFLFEYFSETQRNKGNFPGRFSGRQFSNSRSEMNVSTLELGDSALYLCASSLYSDDHYTFGSGTRLTVV.

The chain joins TRBV5-1 to TRBJ1-3, with D possibly matching TRBD1 (5 bases). CDR1 is SGHRS and CDR2 is YFSETQ in the germline V gene. V gave up 4 bases and J gave up 0 bases, with 11 bases separating them. The CDR3 contains 15 residues. CDR3 DNA sequence: TGCGCCAGCAGCCCTGGGGACTACTCTGGAAACACCATATATTTT. Translation: CASSPGDYSGNTIYF.